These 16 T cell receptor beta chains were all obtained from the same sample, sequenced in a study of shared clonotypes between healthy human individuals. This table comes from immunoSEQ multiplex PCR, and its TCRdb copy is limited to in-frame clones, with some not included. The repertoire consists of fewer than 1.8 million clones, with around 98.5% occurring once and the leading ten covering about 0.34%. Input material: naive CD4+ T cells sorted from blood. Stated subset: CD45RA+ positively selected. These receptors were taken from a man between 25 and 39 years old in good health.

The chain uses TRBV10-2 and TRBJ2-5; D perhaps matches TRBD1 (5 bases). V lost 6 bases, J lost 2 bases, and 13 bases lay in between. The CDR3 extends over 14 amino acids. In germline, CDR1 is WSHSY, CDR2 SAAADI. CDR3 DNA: TGCGCCAGCAGGGAGCAGGGAATACAAGAGACCCAGTACTTC. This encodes CASREQGIQETQYF.

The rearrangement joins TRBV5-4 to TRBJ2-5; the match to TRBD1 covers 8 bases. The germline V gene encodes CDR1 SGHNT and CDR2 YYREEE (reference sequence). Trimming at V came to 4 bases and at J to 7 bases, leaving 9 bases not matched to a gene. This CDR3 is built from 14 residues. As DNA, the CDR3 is TGTGCCAGCAGCCCAAGGACAGGGCTGGGGACCCAGTACTTC. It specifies CASSPRTGLGTQYF. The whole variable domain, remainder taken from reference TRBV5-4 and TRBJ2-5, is ETGVTQSPTHLIKTRGQQVTLRCSSQSGHNTVSWYQQALGQGPQFIFQYYREEENGRGNFPPRFSGLQFPNYSSELNVNALELDDSALYLCASSPRTGLGTQYFGPGTRLLVL.

The chain's CDR3 is CASSGRTSANTGELFF. The CDR3 DNA sequence: TGCGCCAGCAGCGGCAGGACTAGCGCCAACACCGGGGAGCTGTTTTTT. The V and J genes are TRBV5-1 and TRBJ2-2; 9 bases map to TRBD2. V was pared by 4 bases and J by 2 bases, with 6 bases of the junction left unmatched. Germline V gives CDR1 SGHRS, CDR2 YFSETQ. The CDR3 extends over 16 amino acids.

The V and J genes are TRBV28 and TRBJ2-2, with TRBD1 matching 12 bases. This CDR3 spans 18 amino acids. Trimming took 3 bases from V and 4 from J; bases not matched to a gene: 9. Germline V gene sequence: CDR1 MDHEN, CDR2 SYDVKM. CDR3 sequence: CASSLGTGGIIVTGELFF. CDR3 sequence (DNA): TGTGCCAGCAGTTTGGGGACAGGGGGCATTATAGTCACCGGGGAGCTGTTTTTT.

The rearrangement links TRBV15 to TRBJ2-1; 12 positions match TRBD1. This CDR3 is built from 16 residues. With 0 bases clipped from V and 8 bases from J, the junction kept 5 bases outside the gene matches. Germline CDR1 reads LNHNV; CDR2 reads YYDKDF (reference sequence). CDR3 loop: CATSRDPGQGADEQFF. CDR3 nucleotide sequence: TGTGCCACCAGCAGAGATCCGGGACAGGGGGCAGATGAGCAGTTCTTC.

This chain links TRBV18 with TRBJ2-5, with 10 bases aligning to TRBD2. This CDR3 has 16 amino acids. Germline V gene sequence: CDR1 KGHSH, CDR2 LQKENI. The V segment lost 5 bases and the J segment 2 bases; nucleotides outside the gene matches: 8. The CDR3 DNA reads TGTGCCAGCTCATCTTTAGCGGGAGGTCGACAAGAGACCCAGTACTTC. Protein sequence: CASSSLAGGRQETQYF.

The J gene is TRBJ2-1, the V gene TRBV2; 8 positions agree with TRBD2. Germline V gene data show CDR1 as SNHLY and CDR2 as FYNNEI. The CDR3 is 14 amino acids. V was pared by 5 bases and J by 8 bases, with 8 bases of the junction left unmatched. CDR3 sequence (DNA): TGTGCCAGCAGTATGTTTGCGGGGGGCTATGAGCAGTTCTTC. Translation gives CASSMFAGGYEQFF.

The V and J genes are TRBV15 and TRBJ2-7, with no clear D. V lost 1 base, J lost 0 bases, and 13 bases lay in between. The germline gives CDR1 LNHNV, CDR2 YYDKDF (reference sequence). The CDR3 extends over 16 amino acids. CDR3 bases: TGTGCCACCAGCAGAGTCCCAGACCCTAGCTCCTACGAGCAGTACTTC. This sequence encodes CATSRVPDPSSYEQYF.

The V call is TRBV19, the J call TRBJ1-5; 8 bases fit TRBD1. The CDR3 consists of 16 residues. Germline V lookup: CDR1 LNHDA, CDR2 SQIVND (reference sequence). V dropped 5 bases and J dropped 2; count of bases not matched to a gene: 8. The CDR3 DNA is TGTGCCAGTAGTGAAGGGACAGGAGGAGGCAATCAGCCCCAGCATTTT. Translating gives CASSEGTGGGNQPQHF.

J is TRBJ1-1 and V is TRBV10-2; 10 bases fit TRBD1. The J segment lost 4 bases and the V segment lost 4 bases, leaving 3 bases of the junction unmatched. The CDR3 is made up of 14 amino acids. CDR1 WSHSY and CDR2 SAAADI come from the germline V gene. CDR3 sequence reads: CASSAGQGVTEAFF. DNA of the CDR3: TGCGCCAGCAGTGCCGGACAGGGGGTCACTGAAGCTTTCTTT.

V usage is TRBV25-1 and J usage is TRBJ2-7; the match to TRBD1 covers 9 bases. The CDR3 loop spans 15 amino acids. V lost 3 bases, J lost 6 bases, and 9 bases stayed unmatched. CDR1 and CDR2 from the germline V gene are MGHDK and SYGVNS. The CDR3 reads CASSEPTGTGREQYF. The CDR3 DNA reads TGTGCCAGCAGTGAGCCGACCGGGACAGGGCGCGAGCAGTACTTC.

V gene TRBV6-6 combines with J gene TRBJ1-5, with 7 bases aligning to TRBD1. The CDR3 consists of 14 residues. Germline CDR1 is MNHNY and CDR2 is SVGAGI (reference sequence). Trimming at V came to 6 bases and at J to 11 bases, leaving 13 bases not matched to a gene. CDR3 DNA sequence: TGTGCCAGCAGCCCCACCGGACAGGTAGGGACCCAGCATTTT. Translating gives CASSPTGQVGTQHF.

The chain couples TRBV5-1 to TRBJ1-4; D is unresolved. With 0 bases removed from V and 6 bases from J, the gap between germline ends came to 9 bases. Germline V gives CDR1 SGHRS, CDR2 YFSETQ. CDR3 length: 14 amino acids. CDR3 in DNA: TGCGCCAGCAGCTTGGAGAGCACAGATGAAAAACTGTTTTTT. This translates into CASSLESTDEKLFF.

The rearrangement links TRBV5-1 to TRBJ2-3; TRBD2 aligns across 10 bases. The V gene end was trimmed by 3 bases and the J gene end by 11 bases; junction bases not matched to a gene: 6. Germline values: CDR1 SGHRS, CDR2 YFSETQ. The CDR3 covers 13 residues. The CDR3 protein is CASSSPLAGVQYF. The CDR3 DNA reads TGCGCCAGCAGCTCCCCGCTAGCGGGAGTGCAGTATTTT.

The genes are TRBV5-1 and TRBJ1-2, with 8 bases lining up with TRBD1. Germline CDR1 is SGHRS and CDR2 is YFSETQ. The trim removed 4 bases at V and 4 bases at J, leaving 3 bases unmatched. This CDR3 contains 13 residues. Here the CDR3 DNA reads TGCGCCAGCAGCCGGGACAGGATCTATGGCTACACCTTC. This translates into CASSRDRIYGYTF.

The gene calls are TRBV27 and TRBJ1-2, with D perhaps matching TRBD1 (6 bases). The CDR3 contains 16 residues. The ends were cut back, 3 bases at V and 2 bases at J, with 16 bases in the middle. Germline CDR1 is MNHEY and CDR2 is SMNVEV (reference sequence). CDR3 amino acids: CASSLSGQGPNYGYTF. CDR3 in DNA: TGTGCCAGCAGTTTGTCGGGGCAGGGGCCGAACTATGGCTACACCTTC.